This T cell receptor beta chain was documented in a study of shared clonotypes between healthy human individuals. This CDR3 comprises 15 residues. Germline V CDR1 and CDR2: SGHNT, YYREEE (reference sequence). The germline V and J ends were trimmed by 5 bases and 2 bases, with 14 bases remaining between them. Naive CD4+ cells were CD45RA-selected; the remaining cells were memory. Overall study results and limits: Clonotype sharing among donors likely depends on sequencing depth.

With regard to this clone: Its antigen is unknown.

The data were produced by immunoSEQ multiplex PCR, yet TCRdb's version contains in-frame clones alone and is incomplete. This sample yields more than 2,000,000 clones, of which 85% to 95% are seen a single time; 0.35% to 0.45% belongs to the top ten. The sequenced sample consisted of naive CD4+ T cells from PBMCs. Sample subset: CD45RA+ positively selected. The V gene is TRBV5-4, the J gene TRBJ2-1; maybe TRBD2 (6 bases). The TCR comes from a man aged 18 to 30 in good health. Some clones in this sample may be carry-over from other donors' samples. CDR3 sequence reads: CASSLYSGPYNEQFF. In DNA, the CDR3 is TGTGCCAGCAGTTTGTATAGCGGACCCTACAATGAGCAGTTCTTC.